These 26 T cell receptor beta chains share one sample of origin, sequenced in a study of response to subunit inactivated influenza vaccine. TCRdb re-analysed the RT-PCR reads in MiXCR, keeping a single row per CDR3 protein. The sample lists 450,000 to 600,000 distinct CDR3 sequences, under 9% seen once, with approximately 12% in the top ten. This specimen consisted of PBMCs from blood, obtained about 23 months after vaccination. These receptors were taken from a man aged 50 to 69 who received an inactivated influenza vaccine.

The sample holds a few counts of this clonotype. The chain has TRBV10-3 and TRBJ2-1; D might be TRBD1 (5 bases). The V gene's germline CDR1 is ENHRY and CDR2 SYGVKD. V lost 3 bases to trimming and J lost 10 bases, with 10 bases between them. The CDR3 spans 12 residues. The CDR3 here is CAISDSRQEQFF. The DNA of the CDR3 is TGTGCCATCAGTGACAGTCGACAGGAGCAGTTCTTC.

This clonotype turned up a few times. The chain couples TRBV5-1 to TRBJ2-1; 7 nucleotides match TRBD1. This CDR3 is 16 amino acids long. Trimming cost V 3 bases and J 5 bases; bases outside gene matches: 11. In germline, CDR1 is SGHRS, CDR2 YFSETQ. The CDR3 region has the DNA TGCGCCAGCAGCTCCCGTCAGGGGGTATTTGACAATGAGCAGTTCTTC. This translates into CASSSRQGVFDNEQFF.

This clonotype was detected ten times or more. The rearrangement links TRBV29-1 to TRBJ2-1; TRBD1 agrees at 8 bases. The CDR3 is 13 amino acids. Losses at the gene ends were 5 bases for V and 8 bases for J; bases not matched to a gene: 8. The germline gives CDR1 SQVTM, CDR2 ANQGSEA. CDR3 loop: CSVLDRGVHEQFF. As DNA, the CDR3 is TGCAGCGTTCTTGACAGGGGCGTCCATGAGCAGTTCTTC.

In this sample, this clonotype turned up a few times. The V gene is TRBV6-1, the J gene TRBJ2-2; TRBD1 is a possible D gene (5 bases). Germline V gives CDR1 MNHNS, CDR2 SASEGT. The CDR3 contains 15 residues. Trimming shortened V by 6 bases and J by 9 bases, and 20 bases separated the two germline ends. The CDR3 DNA sequence: TGTGCCAGCAGAAACGTACTGAAGACAGCAAGGGAGCTGTTTTTT. It encodes CASRNVLKTARELFF.

This clonotype was recorded at least ten times. The V call is TRBV7-9, the J call TRBJ2-2; TRBD2 matches 7 bases. From germline, CDR1 is SEHNR and CDR2 FQNEAQ (reference sequence). V lost 1 base and J lost 1; bases outside the gene matches: 6. The CDR3 has 17 amino acids. CDR3 DNA: TGTGCCAGCAGCTTAGTAAGCGAGCGGGAGAACACCGGGGAGCTGTTTTTT. Encoded protein: CASSLVSERENTGELFF.

The chain combines TRBV18 with TRBJ2-1; 7 nucleotides line up with TRBD1. With V trimmed by 4 bases and J by 0 bases, 6 bases remained unmatched. Germline V lookup: CDR1 KGHSH, CDR2 LQKENI. CDR3 length: 16 residues. CDR3 sequence: CASSQTTGISYNEQFF. The CDR3 bases are TGTGCCAGCTCACAAACGACAGGGATCTCCTACAATGAGCAGTTCTTC.

In this sample, this clonotype turned up many times. The rearrangement uses TRBV12-3 or TRBV12-4 and TRBJ1-5, with D possibly TRBD1 on 5 matching bases. This CDR3 has 16 amino acids. The V end was cut by 5 bases, the J end by 1 base, with 15 bases between. CDR3 region: CASSPWDLGSNQPQHF. In DNA form, the CDR3 reads TGTGCCAGCAGTCCCTGGGACCTGGGGAGCAATCAGCCCCAGCATTTT.

This chain joins TRBV29-1 and TRBJ2-7; TRBD1 agrees at 7 bases. The germline V gene encodes CDR1 SQVTM and CDR2 ANQGSEA. J lost 4 bases, V lost 6 bases, and 12 bases had no gene match. The CDR3 has 14 amino acids. The CDR3 sequence: CSVGRDRDLYEQYF. CDR3 nucleotides: TGCAGCGTGGGCCGGGACAGAGACTTATACGAGCAGTACTTC.

The rearrangement joins TRBV20-1 to TRBJ2-1; no reliable D call. Looked up from germline, CDR1 is DFQATT and CDR2 is SNEGSKA (reference sequence). CDR3 length equals 16 residues. V was shortened by 3 bases and J by 5 bases, with 20 bases between the two germline ends. DNA for the CDR3: TGCAGTGCTAGCGCTACCGTCCGGGTCACCGACAATGAGCAGTTCTTC. Its protein product is CSASATVRVTDNEQFF.

This clonotype occurred a few times. The V call is TRBV7-9, the J call TRBJ1-2, with a possible D match to TRBD1 (5 bases). The V end was cut by 4 bases, the J end by 3 bases, with 12 bases between. This CDR3 contains 14 residues. Germline V CDR1 and CDR2: SEHNR, FQNEAQ (reference sequence). The CDR3 DNA is TGTGCCAGCAGCTGGGGAGGGGAGGACTATGGCTACACCTTC. As protein: CASSWGGEDYGYTF.

This clonotype was detected a few times. The CDR3 DNA follows: TGTGCCATCAGTGAGTCCTCTCGCACAGATACGCAGTATTTT. It specifies CAISESSRTDTQYF. This chain uses TRBV10-3 with TRBJ2-3; D is unresolved. From germline, CDR1 is ENHRY and CDR2 SYGVKD. V lost 0 bases to trimming and J lost 1 base, with 5 bases between them. The length of the CDR3 is 14 residues.

Only a few counts were recorded for this clonotype. The V gene is TRBV7-2, the J gene TRBJ2-1, with D unresolved. Germline V gene data show CDR1 as SGHTA and CDR2 as FQGNSA. The CDR3 contains 15 residues. Trimming took 3 bases from V and 3 from J, leaving 12 bases between them. The CDR3 loop reads CASSFSQSHYNEQFF. In nucleotides, the CDR3 is TGTGCCAGCAGCTTCAGTCAGTCGCACTACAATGAGCAGTTCTTC.

The V call is TRBV6-2 or TRBV6-3, the J call TRBJ2-1, with 7 positions matching TRBD1. The CDR3 contains 14 residues. Germline lookup yields CDR1 MNHEY and CDR2 SVGEGT. After removal of 5 bases from V and 3 bases from J, the junction contained 4 bases not matched to a gene. This CDR3 is CASSPTGFYNEQFF. The CDR3 DNA follows: TGTGCCAGCAGTCCGACAGGGTTCTACAATGAGCAGTTCTTC.

The rearrangement joins TRBV2 to TRBJ2-3; 8 bases are a match to TRBD1. Germline-derived CDR1 and CDR2 are SNHLY and FYNNEI. The CDR3 totals 15 residues. V trimming: 5 bases; J trimming: 1 base; junction bases outside the gene matches: 5. The CDR3 region is CASSLQGARTDTQYF. CDR3 in DNA: TGTGCCAGCAGTCTTCAGGGGGCGCGCACAGATACGCAGTATTTT.

The chain combines TRBV29-1 with TRBJ1-1; unclear D gene. The germline CDR1 and CDR2 sequences are SQVTM and ANQGSEA. V was cut by 4 bases and J by 3 bases, with 9 bases left in between. The CDR3 runs to 12 residues. The CDR3 region is CSVAGVYTEAFF. DNA of the CDR3: TGCAGCGTTGCTGGGGTATACACTGAAGCTTTCTTT.

This clonotype was seen ten or more times. This chain uses TRBV28 with TRBJ2-5; 7 bases map to TRBD1. This CDR3 spans 16 amino acids. CDR1 is MDHEN and CDR2 is SYDVKM in the germline V gene. The ends lost 5 bases at V and 2 bases at J; junction bases unmatched: 11. The CDR3 sequence is CASSVPGTAFQETQYF. As DNA, the CDR3 is TGTGCCAGCAGTGTCCCGGGGACAGCGTTTCAAGAGACCCAGTACTTC.

This clonotype was counted only a few times. This chain links TRBV10-3 with TRBJ2-7; 8 bases align to TRBD2. The CDR3 totals 14 residues. CDR1 is ENHRY and CDR2 is SYGVKD in the germline V gene. Trimming took 10 bases from V and 1 from J; bases not matched to a gene: 9. In DNA, the CDR3 is TGTGCCAGTACCTCGGCTAGCGGGTCCTACGAGCAGTACTTC. The encoded protein is CASTSASGSYEQYF.

In this sample, this clonotype turned up a few times. CDR3 residues: CATSRAPAGGLDTQYF. DNA for the CDR3: TGTGCCACCAGCAGAGCCCCAGCGGGAGGTTTAGATACGCAGTATTTT. The rearrangement uses TRBV15 and TRBJ2-3; the match to TRBD2 covers 9 bases. The germline V gene encodes CDR1 LNHNV and CDR2 YYDKDF (reference sequence). V lost 1 base to trimming and J lost 5 bases; unmatched junction nucleotides: 7. The CDR3 has 16 amino acids.

This clonotype was counted a few times. The chain recombines TRBV4-3 with TRBJ2-1; D unclear. V was cut by 1 base and J by 0 bases, with 7 bases left in between. CDR1 and CDR2 (germline): LGHNA, YSLEER. The CDR3 spans 15 residues. DNA for the CDR3: TGCGCCAGCAGCCAAGTTGACGGCTCCTACAATGAGCAGTTCTTC. It yields the protein CASSQVDGSYNEQFF.

The table lists this clonotype with a few counts. The rearrangement joins TRBV4-1 to TRBJ2-3; D tentatively reads TRBD1 or TRBD2 (5 bases each). The CDR3 length is 19 residues. Per germline, CDR1 MGHRA and CDR2 YSYEKL. V lost 3 bases and J 0 bases, leaving 22 bases between the germline ends. The CDR3 region is CASSHPLRGLRTSTDTQYF. The CDR3 region has the DNA TGCGCCAGCAGCCATCCCCTGAGGGGCCTTAGGACTAGCACAGATACGCAGTATTTT.

This clonotype was recorded only once. This chain links TRBV18 with TRBJ2-7; possible D gene TRBD1, 6 bases. V lost 3 bases and J 6 bases, leaving 12 bases between the germline ends. The CDR3 totals 13 residues. The germline CDR1 and CDR2 sequences are KGHSH and LQKENI. The CDR3 DNA is TGTGCCAGCTCACCCTTACAGGGTGGCGAGCAGTACTTC. This encodes CASSPLQGGEQYF.

This chain joins TRBV20-1 and TRBJ2-7, with D possibly being TRBD1 (6 bases). Trimming removed 1 base at V and 7 bases at J, with 14 bases between. Germline-derived CDR1 and CDR2 are DFQATT and SNEGSKA (reference sequence). The CDR3 extends over 13 amino acids. The CDR3 is CSARGQGLWEQYF. In DNA form, the CDR3 reads TGCAGTGCTAGAGGGCAGGGGCTATGGGAGCAGTACTTC.

In its sample, this clonotype was seen many times. The chain is built from TRBV5-1 and TRBJ2-2; no clear D gene. The CDR3 is 16 residues long. From germline, CDR1 is SGHRS and CDR2 YFSETQ. Between the trimmed V and J ends, which lost 1 base and 0 bases, there was a span of 10 bases. CDR3 coding DNA: TGCGCCAGCAGCTTGAGCAACAACGCGAACACCGGGGAGCTGTTTTTT. Protein product: CASSLSNNANTGELFF. Full variable domain (remainder filled in from reference TRBV5-1 and TRBJ2-2): KAGVTQTPRYLIKTRGQQVTLSCSPISGHRSVSWYQQTPGQGLQFLFEYFSETQRNKGNFPGRFSGRQFSNSRSEMNVSTLELGDSALYLCASSLSNNANTGELFFGEGSRLTVL.

A few counts support this clonotype. The chain combines TRBV18 with TRBJ2-5; 9 bases align to TRBD1. J was trimmed by 2 bases and V by 4 bases; bases with no gene match: 5. The CDR3 sequence is 15 residues long. Looked up from germline, CDR1 is KGHSH and CDR2 is LQKENI. DNA for the CDR3: TGTGCCAGCTCACTCGACAGGGGGAGGCAAGAGACCCAGTACTTC. It codes for CASSLDRGRQETQYF.

This clonotype has a count of ten or more. The J gene is TRBJ2-2, the V gene TRBV5-1; D may be TRBD2 (6 bases). CDR3 length equals 16 residues. V lost 1 base and J lost 0, with 10 bases in between. Germline CDR1 SGHRS, CDR2 YFSETQ. The chain's CDR3 is CASSLPRGTNTGELFF. The CDR3 nucleotides are TGCGCCAGCAGCTTGCCCCGGGGGACGAACACCGGGGAGCTGTTTTTT.

A few counts support this clonotype. The V call is TRBV20-1, the J call TRBJ2-6; weak D call: TRBD2 (5 bases). Looked up from germline, CDR1 is DFQATT and CDR2 is SNEGSKA (reference sequence). Trimming cost V 5 bases and J 0 bases, with 14 bases left between them. The CDR3 totals 16 residues. CDR3 protein: CSAFGDTSSGANVLTF. The CDR3 DNA sequence: TGCAGTGCTTTCGGGGATACGAGCTCTGGGGCCAACGTCCTGACTTTC.